Each of the 15 T cell receptor beta chains below was sequenced from the same sample in a study of vaccination effects on CD4 cells after COVID-19. TCRdb keeps only in-frame clones here, not all; method: immunoSEQ multiplex PCR. The top ten clones hold under 3% of a sample with 65,000 to 90,000 clones, roughly 79% of them seen once. These TCRs' antigens remain unknown. CD4+ T cells specific for antigen were expanded with viral peptide pools by the ViraFEST assay before sequencing. Isolation of CD4+ T cells took place after 10 days of culture. Vaccinated recipients, who were negative for nucleocapsid antibodies, had no history of SARS-CoV-2 infection. Specimen: CD4+ T cells from PBMCs cultured with HCoV-NL63 spike peptides, collected before COVID-19 vaccination. These receptors came from a human donor who received a COVID-19 vaccine.

This clone was counted a few times. The rearrangement uses TRBV7-3 and TRBJ1-3; D gene unclear. The CDR3 totals 14 residues. The ends were cut back, 5 bases at V and 2 bases at J, with 10 bases in the middle. Germline values: CDR1 SGHTA, CDR2 FQGTGA. Here the CDR3 reads CASSPTGPGNTIYF. Here the CDR3 DNA reads TGTGCCAGCAGCCCGACGGGCCCTGGAAACACCATATATTTT. The full variable domain, its missing parts supplied by reference TRBV7-3 and TRBJ1-3, is GAGVSQTPSNKVTEKGKYVELRCDPISGHTALYWYRQSLGQGPEFLIYFQGTGAADDSGLPNDRFFAVRPEGSVSTLKIQRTERGDSAVYLCASSPTGPGNTIYFGEGSWLTVV.

The chain links TRBV4-1 to TRBJ2-1; 12 nucleotides line up with TRBD2. The CDR3 length is 15 residues. CDR1 MGHRA and CDR2 YSYEKL come from the germline V gene. The trim removed 5 bases at V and 8 bases at J, leaving 7 bases unmatched. The CDR3 sequence is CASSAGLAGFYEQFF. For the CDR3, the DNA is TGCGCCAGCAGCGCGGGACTAGCGGGCTTCTATGAGCAGTTCTTC.

The rearrangement links TRBV7-2 to TRBJ1-2, with TRBD1 matching over 8 bases. The CDR3 has 14 amino acids. CDR1 and CDR2 (germline): SGHTA, FQGNSA. Unmatched junction bases numbered 10, after V lost 5 bases and J lost 8 bases. CDR3 in amino acids: CASSPQTGEGGYTF. DNA for the CDR3: TGTGCCAGCAGCCCCCAGACAGGGGAAGGAGGCTACACCTTC.

V usage is TRBV6-5 and J usage is TRBJ1-2; no clear D. CDR3 length: 12 amino acids. Trimming left V 7 bases short and J 5 bases short, with 11 bases between. Germline CDR1 and CDR2: MNHEY and SVGAGI. CDR3 in DNA: TGTGCCAGCAATTTTTTGAGGTATGGCTACACCTTC. It codes for CASNFLRYGYTF.

The chain carries TRBV5-4 and TRBJ2-4; 9 nucleotides line up with TRBD1. Germline CDR1 is SGHNT and CDR2 is YYREEE (reference sequence). The CDR3 extends over 15 amino acids. Trimming removed 4 bases from V and 4 bases from J; junction bases left unmatched: 6. The CDR3 loop is CASSPAGTGKNIQYF. Written as DNA, the CDR3 is TGTGCCAGCAGCCCCGCGGGGACAGGGAAAAACATTCAGTACTTC.

The rearrangement uses TRBV5-1 and TRBJ1-1; the D gene is possibly TRBD1 (5 bases). Per the germline V gene, CDR1 is SGHRS and CDR2 is YFSETQ. The V and J ends lost 4 bases and 5 bases respectively, with 15 bases between them. This CDR3 has 14 residues. CDR3 nucleotides: TGCGCCAGCAGCCCCGAATTAGGGGTAACTGAAGCTTTCTTT. Protein sequence: CASSPELGVTEAFF. The complete variable domain, with remaining parts taken from reference TRBV5-1 and TRBJ1-1, reads KAGVTQTPRYLIKTRGQQVTLSCSPISGHRSVSWYQQTPGQGLQFLFEYFSETQRNKGNFPGRFSGRQFSNSRSEMNVSTLELGDSALYLCASSPELGVTEAFFGQGTRLTVV.

The chain is built from TRBV5-1 and TRBJ2-5; tentatively, D is TRBD1 (6 bases). Trimming took off 4 bases at V and 4 bases at J, with 14 bases between the two ends. The CDR3 is 14 residues long. CDR1 is SGHRS and CDR2 is YFSETQ in the germline V gene. CDR3 DNA: TGCGCCAGCAGCGACCGGGACACGCGAGAGACCCAGTACTTC. It specifies CASSDRDTRETQYF.

V gene TRBV7-3 combines with J gene TRBJ1-2; TRBD1 aligns across 8 bases. V lost 0 bases and J lost 7; bases outside the gene matches: 22. CDR1 is SGHTA, CDR2 FQGTGA, per germline. This CDR3 is built from 20 residues. CDR3: CASSLTGAGGRGPLRGGYTF. CDR3 DNA: TGTGCCAGCAGCTTAACGGGGGCAGGTGGCAGGGGGCCGCTAAGAGGTGGCTACACCTTC.

The chain uses TRBV10-3 and TRBJ2-2, with D possibly being TRBD2 (5 bases). The CDR3 runs to 15 residues. Trimming took off 7 bases at V and 1 base at J, with 13 bases between the two ends. Germline-derived CDR1 and CDR2 are ENHRY and SYGVKD. Here the CDR3 DNA reads TGTGCCATCAAGGACTCGGCCGTGAACACCGGGGAGCTGTTTTTT. It codes for CAIKDSAVNTGELFF.

The chain couples TRBV24-1 to TRBJ1-1; TRBD1 matches 8 bases. Trimming took 11 bases from V and 1 from J; bases not matched to a gene: 2. The CDR3 sequence is 12 residues long. In germline, CDR1 is KGHDR, CDR2 SFDVKD. The CDR3 bases are TGTGCCAGGACAGGGCGGAACACTGAAGCTTTCTTT. This codes for CARTGRNTEAFF.

The rearrangement uses TRBV2 and TRBJ2-5; possibly TRBD1 for D (5 bases). V dropped 6 bases and J dropped 2 bases, with 16 bases sitting between them. The CDR3 is 15 residues long. Germline CDR1 and CDR2: SNHLY and FYNNEI. The CDR3 is CASRPRVGRQETQYF. In DNA form, the CDR3 reads TGTGCCAGCAGACCCAGGGTCGGTCGGCAAGAGACCCAGTACTTC.

The chain links TRBV2 to TRBJ1-2; D gene unclear. The germline gives CDR1 SNHLY, CDR2 FYNNEI. Trimming took off 6 bases at V and 7 bases at J, with 6 bases between the two ends. The CDR3 consists of 10 residues. The CDR3 coding sequence is TGTGCCAGCAGGGGCCCTGGCTACACCTTC. Amino acids: CASRGPGYTF.

CDR3 amino acids: CASSQGIAGDTDTQYF. As DNA, the CDR3 is TGCGCCAGCAGCCAAGGTATAGCGGGGGACACAGATACGCAGTATTTT. The rearrangement joins TRBV4-1 to TRBJ2-3, with TRBD2 matching over 9 bases. V was clipped by 1 base and J by 2 bases; unmatched bases: 4. The CDR3 is 16 residues long. Per germline, CDR1 MGHRA and CDR2 YSYEKL.

The V gene is TRBV5-1, the J gene TRBJ1-2; D gene unclear. Trimming took off 0 bases at V and 7 bases at J, with 10 bases between the two ends. CDR3 length: 13 amino acids. CDR1 is SGHRS and CDR2 is YFSETQ in the germline V gene. CDR3 bases: TGCGCCAGCAGCTTGGTACAAACTACTGGCTACACCTTC. It is translated as CASSLVQTTGYTF.

The rearrangement links TRBV11-1 to TRBJ2-6; D is unresolved. The CDR3 runs 14 residues. The germline V gene has CDR1 SGHAT and CDR2 FQDESV (reference sequence). Deletions cut 8 bases from V and 0 bases from J, with 8 bases between. The CDR3 sequence is CASSRDSGANVLTF. The CDR3 DNA is TGTGCCAGCTCTAGGGACTCTGGGGCCAACGTCCTGACTTTC.